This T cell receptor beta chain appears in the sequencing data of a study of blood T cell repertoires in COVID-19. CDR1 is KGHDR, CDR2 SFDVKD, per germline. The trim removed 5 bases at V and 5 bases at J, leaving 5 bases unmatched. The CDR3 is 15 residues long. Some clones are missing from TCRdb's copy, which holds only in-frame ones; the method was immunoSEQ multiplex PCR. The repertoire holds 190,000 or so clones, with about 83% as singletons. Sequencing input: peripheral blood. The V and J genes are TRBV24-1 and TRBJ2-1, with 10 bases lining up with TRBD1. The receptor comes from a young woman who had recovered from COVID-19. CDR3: CATSGPGQGNNEQFF. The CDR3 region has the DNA TGTGCCACCAGTGGGCCGGGACAGGGGAACAATGAGCAGTTCTTC.